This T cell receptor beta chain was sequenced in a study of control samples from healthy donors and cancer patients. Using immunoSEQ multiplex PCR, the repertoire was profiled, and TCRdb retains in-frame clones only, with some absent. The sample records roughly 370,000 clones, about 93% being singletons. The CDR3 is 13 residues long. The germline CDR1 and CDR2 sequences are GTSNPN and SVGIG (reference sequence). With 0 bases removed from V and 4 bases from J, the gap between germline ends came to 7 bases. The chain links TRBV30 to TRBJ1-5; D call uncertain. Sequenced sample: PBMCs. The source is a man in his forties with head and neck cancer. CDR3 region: CAWSVGLNQPQHF. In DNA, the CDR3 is TGTGCCTGGAGTGTCGGACTGAATCAGCCCCAGCATTTT.